The rows below give T cell receptor beta chains drawn from one sample of a study of T-cell memory formation after mild COVID-19. MiXCR was run by TCRdb on the 5' RACE reads, yielding one entry per CDR3 protein. The sample holds 350,000 to 450,000 distinct CDR3 sequences, around 20% seen once. Sequenced material: PBMCs or a T cell subset sorted from them (not recorded which). These receptors all come from an adult woman who had mild COVID-19 (a few samples of this study predate the infection). Cell type and time point are not known. Each CDR3 is given with its conserved first and last residue. D genes are given only for firm matches. Expanded clones get a size class; other rows say once, few or many, or leave the size out.

abundance | j_gene | v_gene | d_gene | CDR3aa | CDR3nt
few | TRBJ2-7 | TRBV7-9 | NA | CASTDSYYEQYF | TGTGCCAGCACCGACAGTTACTACGAGCAGTACTTC
few | TRBJ2-1 | TRBV12-3/TRBV12-4 | NA | CASSLYNGAYNEQFF | TGTGCCAGCAGTTTGTACAACGGGGCCTACAATGAGCAGTTCTTC
NA | TRBJ1-5 | TRBV27 | NA | CASSLYQIIGGSNQPQHF | TGTGCCAGCAGCCTATACCAGATTATTGGAGGTAGCAATCAGCCCCAGCATTTT
few | TRBJ1-1 | TRBV29-1 | NA | CSAQEGMNTEAFF | TGCAGCGCTCAGGAGGGGATGAACACTGAAGCTTTCTTT
few | TRBJ1-1 | TRBV2 | TRBD1 | CASSEGDRDTEAFF | TGTGCCAGCAGTGAAGGTGACAGGGACACTGAAGCTTTCTTT
few | TRBJ2-3 | TRBV2 | NA | CASRTRQGVTDTQYF | TGTGCCAGCAGGACCCGACAAGGGGTCACAGATACGCAGTATTTT
NA | TRBJ2-3 | TRBV20-1 | TRBD1 | CSATQTGKRTDTQYF | TGCAGTGCTACCCAGACAGGGAAGAGAACAGATACGCAGTATTTT
few | TRBJ1-2 | TRBV29-1 | NA | CSVVGAYYGYTF | TGCAGCGTTGTTGGGGCTTACTATGGCTACACCTTC
few | TRBJ1-1 | TRBV29-1 | NA | CSVRGGLNTEAFF | TGCAGCGTTAGGGGGGGGCTGAACACTGAAGCTTTCTTT
NA | TRBJ2-1 | TRBV20-1 | TRBD2 | CSVPAGGAGIPEQFF | TGCAGTGTCCCTGCCGGGGGGGCTGGTATTCCTGAGCAGTTCTTC
NA | TRBJ2-2 | TRBV6-5 | TRBD1 | CASSYSPGTVNTGELFF | TGTGCCAGCAGTTACTCCCCCGGGACAGTTAACACCGGGGAGCTGTTTTTT
NA | TRBJ1-5 | TRBV12-3/TRBV12-4 | TRBD1 | CASSDGTGGNQPQHF | TGTGCCAGCAGTGACGGGACAGGAGGCAATCAGCCCCAGCATTTT
few | TRBJ2-1 | TRBV6-5 | TRBD2 | CASSYSTGLADNNEQFF | TGTGCCAGCAGTTACTCGACTGGACTAGCGGACAACAATGAGCAGTTCTTC
NA | TRBJ1-6 | TRBV7-9 | NA | CASSPSEGNSPLHF | TGTGCCAGCAGCCCCTCTGAGGGTAATTCACCCCTCCACTTT
NA | TRBJ1-1 | TRBV4-1 | NA | CASSPTLQGIMMNTEAFF | TGCGCCAGCAGCCCGACCTTACAGGGAATTATGATGAACACTGAAGCTTTCTTT
NA | TRBJ2-1 | TRBV6-2/TRBV6-3 | TRBD2 | CASSPHRSGRSYNEQFF | TGTGCCAGCAGCCCCCATAGGAGCGGGAGATCCTACAATGAGCAGTTCTTC
NA | TRBJ2-3 | TRBV12-3/TRBV12-4 | TRBD2 | CASSATSGTPTDTQYF | TGTGCCAGCAGTGCGACTAGCGGGACACCCACAGATACGCAGTATTTT
NA | TRBJ2-2 | TRBV24-1 | NA | CATSDQQGRNTGELFF | TGTGCCACCAGTGATCAACAAGGACGGAACACCGGGGAGCTGTTTTTT
NA | TRBJ2-7 | TRBV4-3 | NA | CASSQDMAGPYEQYF | TGCGCCAGCAGCCAAGATATGGCAGGTCCCTACGAGCAGTACTTC
NA | TRBJ1-5 | TRBV6-2/TRBV6-3 | NA | CASSCEEAGSQPQHF | TGTGCCAGCAGTTGTGAGGAGGCAGGCTCTCAGCCCCAGCATTTT
NA | TRBJ2-2 | TRBV30 | NA | CAWSQRFAGELFF | TGTGCCTGGAGTCAAAGGTTTGCCGGGGAGCTGTTTTTT
few | TRBJ2-3 | TRBV18 | NA | CASSPPGATDTQYF | TGTGCCAGCTCACCACCGGGGGCGACAGATACGCAGTATTTT
NA | TRBJ2-3 | TRBV7-9 | TRBD2 | CASSLPLAGTPQDTQYF | TGTGCCAGCAGCCTCCCCTTAGCGGGGACTCCGCAGGATACGCAGTATTTT
NA | TRBJ1-1 | TRBV7-2 | TRBD1 | CASSVAGTANTEAFF | TGTGCCAGCAGCGTCGCCGGGACAGCGAACACTGAAGCTTTCTTT
NA | TRBJ2-2 | TRBV15 | TRBD2 | CATNSWEGLNTGELFF | TGTGCCACCAATTCGTGGGAGGGTTTGAACACCGGGGAGCTGTTTTTT
few | TRBJ2-7 | TRBV7-9 | NA | CASSSSPGTGGYEQYF | TGTGCCAGCAGCTCGAGCCCAGGGACCGGCGGCTACGAGCAGTACTTC
few | TRBJ2-3 | TRBV7-3 | NA | CASSSRTGSDTQYF | TGTGCCAGCAGCTCTCGGACTGGTTCAGATACGCAGTATTTT
few | TRBJ2-1 | TRBV24-1 | NA | CATSDHGEQFF | TGTGCCACCAGTGACCACGGGGAGCAGTTCTTC
NA | TRBJ1-2 | TRBV11-2 | TRBD1 | CASSFNRGDGYTF | TGTGCCAGCAGCTTCAACAGGGGCGATGGCTACACCTTC
NA | TRBJ2-2 | TRBV27 | NA | CASSTTGELFF | TGTGCCAGCAGCACAACCGGGGAGCTGTTTTTT
few | TRBJ2-3 | TRBV7-9 | TRBD2 | CASSDSGSLGRTDTQYF | TGTGCCAGCAGCGATAGCGGGAGTCTCGGCCGCACAGATACGCAGTATTTT
NA | TRBJ2-2 | TRBV4-1 | TRBD1 | CASSQGTGGEGELFF | TGCGCCAGCAGCCAAGGGACAGGGGGCGAAGGGGAGCTGTTTTTT
few | TRBJ2-7 | TRBV15 | NA | CATSRDLPYEQYF | TGTGCCACCAGCAGAGATCTTCCCTACGAGCAGTACTTC
many | TRBJ2-7 | TRBV6-2/TRBV6-3 | TRBD1 | CASRQQGGGTYEQYF | TGTGCCAGCAGACAACAGGGGGGTGGTACCTACGAGCAGTACTTC
NA | TRBJ1-2 | TRBV29-1 | NA | CSAVIRANYGYTF | TGCAGCGCGGTGATAAGAGCTAACTATGGCTACACCTTC
few | TRBJ2-7 | TRBV5-1 | TRBD1 | CASSWTGSGDEQYF | TGCGCCAGCAGCTGGACAGGGTCGGGAGACGAGCAGTACTTC
NA | TRBJ2-1 | TRBV20-1 | TRBD1 | CSARPKYRETGVFSYNEQFF | TGCAGTGCTAGACCGAAGTATCGGGAGACAGGGGTGTTTTCCTACAATGAGCAGTTCTTC
NA | TRBJ2-7 | TRBV6-2/TRBV6-3 | TRBD1 | CASSFSRDREIVSYEQYF | TGTGCCAGCAGTTTCTCCCGGGACAGGGAAATTGTCTCCTACGAGCAGTACTTC
NA | TRBJ2-1 | TRBV20-1 | TRBD2 | CSAVAGGLDGEQFF | TGCAGTGCAGTAGCGGGAGGGCTTGATGGTGAGCAGTTCTTC
few | TRBJ2-7 | TRBV29-1 | NA | CSVEVRADEQYF | TGCAGCGTTGAAGTTCGGGCAGACGAGCAGTACTTC
few | TRBJ2-7 | TRBV6-2/TRBV6-3 | NA | CASSYSRLSIYGSYEQYF | TGTGCCAGCAGTTACTCGAGGTTGAGCATCTACGGCTCCTACGAGCAGTACTTC
NA | TRBJ1-5 | TRBV6-1 | NA | CASSEVPGQPQHF | TGTGCCAGCAGTGAGGTTCCTGGTCAGCCCCAGCATTTT
NA | TRBJ1-5 | TRBV5-1 | NA | CASSFGGTEPQHF | TGCGCCAGCAGCTTCGGAGGGACGGAGCCCCAGCATTTT
few | TRBJ2-3 | TRBV29-1 | NA | CSGSRAPTDTQYF | TGCAGCGGGAGCAGGGCCCCCACAGATACGCAGTATTTT
few | TRBJ2-2 | TRBV12-3/TRBV12-4 | NA | CASSLAGGSTTGELFF | TGTGCCAGCAGTTTAGCGGGGGGTAGTACCACCGGGGAGCTGTTTTTT
NA | TRBJ1-1 | TRBV6-5 | NA | CASSHGGADTEAFF | TGTGCCAGCAGCCATGGGGGGGCGGACACTGAAGCTTTCTTT
NA | TRBJ1-6 | TRBV4-1 | NA | CASSPGRDYSPLHF | TGCGCCAGCAGCCCAGGACGGGATTATTCACCCCTCCACTTT
once | TRBJ2-5 | TRBV11-3 | NA | CASSLPSGRGTWKETQYF | TGTGCCAGCAGTTTACCTTCGGGCAGGGGAACATGGAAAGAGACCCAGTACTTC
many | TRBJ2-3 | TRBV20-1 | TRBD2 | CSAYPPGLAVNTQYF | TGCAGTGCTTATCCCCCGGGACTAGCAGTTAATACGCAGTATTTT
few | TRBJ2-1 | TRBV7-2 | NA | CASSLVNRPRHNEQFF | TGTGCCAGCAGCTTAGTTAACAGACCTCGGCACAATGAGCAGTTCTTC
few | TRBJ2-1 | TRBV9 | TRBD1 | CASSVAPGTGLSEQFF | TGTGCCAGCAGCGTAGCCCCGGGGACAGGGTTAAGTGAGCAGTTCTTC
NA | TRBJ1-1 | TRBV4-1 | NA | CASSPLVPPEAFF | TGCGCCAGCAGCCCCTTGGTCCCGCCTGAAGCTTTCTTT
few | TRBJ2-3 | TRBV5-4 | TRBD2 | CASSLGPGGPTDTQYF | TGTGCCAGCAGCTTGGGGCCGGGGGGGCCGACAGATACGCAGTATTTT
NA | TRBJ1-1 | TRBV5-1 | NA | CASSRGGEGGTEAFF | TGCGCCAGCAGCCGAGGGGGGGAAGGGGGCACTGAAGCTTTCTTT
NA | TRBJ1-6 | TRBV20-1 | NA | CSARDPGTNSPLHF | TGCAGTGCTAGAGATCCAGGGACGAATTCACCCCTCCACTTT
few | TRBJ1-1 | TRBV4-1 | NA | CASSQPTVDREAFF | TGCGCCAGCAGCCAACCTACTGTCGACAGGGAAGCTTTCTTT
NA | TRBJ2-7 | TRBV18 | TRBD2 | CASSPSGRVSRGYEQYF | TGTGCCAGCTCACCATCCGGGAGGGTTTCGCGCGGGTACGAGCAGTACTTC
NA | TRBJ1-1 | TRBV13 | NA | CASSPDTGNPNTEAFF | TGTGCCAGCAGCCCTGACACCGGTAATCCGAACACTGAAGCTTTCTTT
NA | TRBJ2-1 | TRBV18 | TRBD1 | CASSRTVRQGINEQFF | TGTGCCAGCTCACGGACAGTCCGACAGGGGATAAATGAGCAGTTCTTC